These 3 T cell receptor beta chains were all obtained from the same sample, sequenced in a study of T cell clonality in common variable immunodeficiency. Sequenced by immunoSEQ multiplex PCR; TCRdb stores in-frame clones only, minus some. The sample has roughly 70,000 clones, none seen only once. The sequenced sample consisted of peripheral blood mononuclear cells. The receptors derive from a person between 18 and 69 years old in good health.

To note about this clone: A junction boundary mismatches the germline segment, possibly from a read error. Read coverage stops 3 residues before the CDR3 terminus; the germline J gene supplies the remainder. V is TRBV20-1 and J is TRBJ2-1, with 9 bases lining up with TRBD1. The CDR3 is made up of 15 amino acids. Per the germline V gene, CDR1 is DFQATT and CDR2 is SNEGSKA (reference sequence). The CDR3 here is CGARTTGGPLNEQFF. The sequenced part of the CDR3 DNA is TGCGGTGCTAGAACGACAGGGGGTCCCCTAAATGAG.

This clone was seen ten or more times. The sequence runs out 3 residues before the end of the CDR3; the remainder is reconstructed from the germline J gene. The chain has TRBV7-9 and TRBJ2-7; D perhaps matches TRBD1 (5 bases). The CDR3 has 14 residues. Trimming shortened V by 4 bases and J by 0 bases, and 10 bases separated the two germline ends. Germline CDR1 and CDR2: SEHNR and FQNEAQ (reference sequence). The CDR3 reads CASSSTGNSYEQYF. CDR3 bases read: TGTGCCAGCAGCTCAACAGGAAACTCCTACGAG. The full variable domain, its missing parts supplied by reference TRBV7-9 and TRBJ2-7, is DTGVSQNPRHKITKRGQNVTFRCDPISEHNRLYWYRQTLGQGPEFLTYFQNEAQLEKSRLLSDRFSAERPKGSFSTLEIQRTEQGDSAMYLCASSSTGNSYEQYFGPGTRLTVT.

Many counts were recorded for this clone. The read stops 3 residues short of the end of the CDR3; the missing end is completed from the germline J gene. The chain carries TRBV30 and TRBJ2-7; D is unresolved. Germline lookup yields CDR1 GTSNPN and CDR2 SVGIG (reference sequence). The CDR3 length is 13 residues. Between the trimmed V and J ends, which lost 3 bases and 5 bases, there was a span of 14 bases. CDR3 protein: CAWREWAKNEQYF. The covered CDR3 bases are TGTGCCTGGAGGGAATGGGCTAAAAACGAG.